One sample yielded the 8 T cell receptor beta chains listed below, sequenced in a study of OX40 agonist ivuxolimab in advanced cancers. Measured with immunoSEQ multiplex PCR; TCRdb has only the in-frame clones, and not every one. The table records fewer than 45,000 clones, about 90% of them present only once. This specimen was CD4+ or CD8+ T cells sorted from blood, taken in a trial of the OX40 agonist ivuxolimab. The receptors stem from an adult with an advanced solid tumor such as melanoma, head and neck, liver or kidney cancer.

This chain links TRBV10-3 with TRBJ1-5, with D possibly TRBD1 on 6 matching bases. The CDR3 runs 15 residues. CDR1 is ENHRY and CDR2 is SYGVKD in the germline V gene. The germline V and J ends were trimmed by 5 bases and 0 bases, with 11 bases remaining between them. CDR3 nucleotides: TGTGCCATCAGTAGAGGGGGAACTAGCAATCAGCCCCAGCATTTT. It translates to CAISRGGTSNQPQHF.

This CDR3 reads CASSAGQGRIGNEQFF. CDR3 in DNA: TGTGCCAGCAGCGCAGGACAGGGGAGAATTGGGAATGAGCAGTTCTTC. V and J are TRBV7-9 and TRBJ2-1; 9 bases are a match to TRBD1. The CDR3 consists of 16 residues. Trimming took 5 bases from V and 7 from J; bases not matched to a gene: 12. Germline V gene data show CDR1 as SEHNR and CDR2 as FQNEAQ (reference sequence).

This clone occurred once. The V call is TRBV5-3, the J call TRBJ1-4, with D possibly being TRBD1 (5 bases). TRBV5-3 is an ORF, with its function uncertain. The CDR3 runs 15 residues. V was clipped by 4 bases and J by 7 bases, with 17 bases between them. CDR3 residues: CARSELGGQGEKLFF. CDR3 DNA sequence: TGTGCCAGAAGCGAGTTGGGAGGTCAGGGTGAAAAACTGTTTTTT.

The rearrangement joins TRBV6-5 to TRBJ2-5, with 10 bases that match TRBD2. The CDR3 sequence is 16 residues long. Germline CDR1 reads MNHEY; CDR2 reads SVGAGI. V lost 2 bases and J lost 4; bases outside the gene matches: 7. The CDR3: CASSYGVAGGRETQYF. CDR3 coding DNA: TGTGCCAGCAGTTACGGGGTAGCGGGGGGTAGAGAGACCCAGTACTTC.

V usage is TRBV6-5 and J usage is TRBJ2-1; D is undetermined. The CDR3 runs to 13 residues. Trimming pared 6 bases from V and 7 bases from J, leaving 13 bases between. Germline V lookup: CDR1 MNHEY, CDR2 SVGAGI. The CDR3 DNA reads as TGTGCCAGCAGCCCGGACCTGGGAAATGAGCAGTTCTTC. Amino acids: CASSPDLGNEQFF.

The genes are TRBV5-8 and TRBJ1-3; D is undetermined. The CDR3 has 14 amino acids. Trimming took off 0 bases at V and 0 bases at J, with 4 bases between the two ends. Germline lookup yields CDR1 SGHTS and CDR2 YDEGEE. Here the CDR3 reads CASSLGISGNTIYF. The CDR3 nucleotides read TGTGCCAGCAGCTTGGGAATCTCTGGAAACACCATATATTTT.

The chain has TRBV29-1 and TRBJ2-3; 9 nucleotides match TRBD2. V lost 6 bases to trimming and J lost 0 bases; unmatched junction nucleotides: 13. The length of the CDR3 is 17 residues. CDR1 is SQVTM and CDR2 is ANQGSEA in the germline V gene. The CDR3 region has the DNA TGCAGCGTCAAAACCACCTTAGCGGGGGTTAGCACAGATACGCAGTATTTT. It codes for CSVKTTLAGVSTDTQYF.

The sample holds one count of this clone. This chain links TRBV11-3 with TRBJ1-1, with no clear D. The CDR3 has 14 residues. Germline V gives CDR1 SGHNT, CDR2 YENEEA. Deletions cut 3 bases from V and 0 bases from J, with 8 bases between. The chain's CDR3 is CASSFAFMNTEAFF. CDR3 bases: TGTGCCAGCAGCTTCGCGTTTATGAACACTGAAGCTTTCTTT.